Listed below are T cell receptor beta chains from one sample, sequenced in a study of CD8 T cell repertoires and HIV-1 epitope variants. Antigens of these TCRs are unknown. Assay: immunoSEQ multiplex PCR; the TCRdb copy retains only in-frame clones and omits some. The sample lists roughly 5,200 clones, roughly two thirds occurring once. Sequencing input: cultured CD8+ T cells derived from PBMCs. The receptor set was obtained from a male donor with HIV. Each CDR3 is given with its conserved first and last residue. Fields, in order: V gene, D gene, clone size, J gene, CDR3 protein, CDR3 DNA. D genes are given only for firm matches. For some rows the clone size is stated as once, few or many, or as a class when expanded; others skip it.

TRBV4-3,-,-,TRBJ1-2,CASSQELGSNYGYTF,TGCGCCAGCAGCCAAGAGCTCGGATCTAACTATGGCTACACCTTC
TRBV7-3,-,-,TRBJ1-1,CASSPTGTRNTEAFF,TGTGCCAGCAGCCCAACAGGGACCAGGAACACTGAAGCTTTCTTT
TRBV10-2,TRBD2,-,TRBJ2-5,CASSEWSGGDQETQYF,TGCGCCAGCAGTGAGTGGAGCGGGGGGGACCAAGAGACCCAGTACTTC
TRBV7-2,TRBD1,medium-sized,TRBJ2-3,CASSPGQGNTDTQYF,TGTGCCAGCAGCCCAGGACAGGGCAACACAGATACGCAGTATTTT
TRBV27,-,-,TRBJ2-4,CASSLGTLRNIQYF,TGTGCCAGCAGTTTGGGGACTCTCCGGAACATTCAGTACTTC
TRBV7-9,TRBD2,few,TRBJ2-7,CATVGRVLYEQYF,TGTGCCACGGTAGGGAGGGTACTCTACGAGCAGTACTTC
TRBV28,-,-,TRBJ1-2,CASSLVTEANYGYTF,TGTGCCAGCAGTTTAGTCACGGAGGCTAACTATGGCTACACCTTC
TRBV5-1,-,-,TRBJ2-1,CASSFGLKNEQFF,TGCGCCAGCAGCTTTGGGTTAAAGAATGAGCAGTTCTTC
TRBV7-6,TRBD1,-,TRBJ2-5,CASSSRQGLVQETQYF,TGTGCCAGCAGCTCCCGACAGGGCCTAGTCCAAGAGACCCAGTACTTC
TRBV6-5,-,-,TRBJ2-1,CASSYDSSLNEQFF,TGTGCCAGCAGTTACGACAGTTCCCTCAATGAGCAGTTCTTC
TRBV4-3,-,once,TRBJ1-1,CASSQAEGGIEAFF,TGCGCCAGCAGCCAAGCAGAGGGAGGTATTGAAGCTTTCTTT
TRBV15,TRBD2,-,TRBJ2-1,CATSPRPLGLAGGHEQFF,TGTGCCACCAGCCCCCGGCCCCTTGGACTAGCGGGGGGCCATGAGCAGTTCTTC
TRBV19,TRBD1,few,TRBJ1-5,CASIPRTGDQPQHF,TGTGCCAGTATTCCCCGGACAGGGGATCAGCCCCAGCATTTT
TRBV5-1,TRBD1,-,TRBJ2-7,CASSFGQETSYEQYF,TGCGCCAGCAGCTTCGGACAGGAAACCTCCTACGAGCAGTACTTC
TRBV30,-,few,TRBJ1-4,CAWSWGTNEKLFF,TGTGCCTGGAGTTGGGGTACTAATGAAAAACTGTTTTTT
TRBV21-1,-,-,TRBJ2-1,CASSSIMINEQFF,TGTGCCAGCAGCAGCATAATGATCAATGAGCAGTTCTTC
TRBV27,TRBD1,-,TRBJ2-7,CASSFASQTGGEQYF,TGTGCCAGCAGTTTCGCCTCCCAGACAGGGGGCGAGCAGTACTTC
TRBV6-1,-,-,TRBJ2-7,CASSDYGDYEQYF,TGTGCCAGCAGTGATTACGGAGACTACGAGCAGTACTTC
TRBV28,-,few,TRBJ2-1,CASSFTNEQFF,TGTGCCAGCAGTTTCACTAATGAGCAGTTCTTC
TRBV7-6,TRBD1,-,TRBJ2-1,CATTRQGVYNEQFF,TGTGCCACCACGAGACAGGGCGTGTACAATGAGCAGTTCTTC
TRBV7-9,-,-,TRBJ2-3,CASSFSERVTDTQYF,TGTGCCAGCAGCTTTTCGGAGCGGGTCACAGATACGCAGTATTTT
TRBV2,-,few,TRBJ1-5,CASSEYGIQPQHF,TGTGCCAGCAGTGAATACGGGATCCAGCCCCAGCATTTT
TRBV27,-,-,TRBJ1-5,CASSPKGPRAGQPQHF,TGTGCCAGCAGTCCAAAGGGTCCCCGAGCGGGTCAGCCCCAGCATTTT
TRBV7-8,-,-,TRBJ2-3,CASSLYPASTDTQYF,TGTGCCAGCAGCTTATATCCAGCTAGCACAGATACGCAGTATTTT
TRBV7-6,TRBD2,-,TRBJ2-3,CASSLRTSGRDTQYF,TGTGCCAGCAGTCTGCGGACTAGCGGGCGGGATACGCAGTATTTT
TRBV7-6,TRBD1,-,TRBJ2-1,CASSSTRQGALNEQFF,TGTGCCAGCAGCTCGACTAGACAGGGGGCATTAAATGAGCAGTTCTTC
TRBV13,TRBD2,-,TRBJ2-3,CASSLGRGGTDTQYF,TGTGCCAGCAGCTTAGGACGGGGGGGCACAGATACGCAGTATTTT
TRBV6-1,-,few,TRBJ2-1,CASSESPPVYNEQFF,TGTGCCAGCAGCGAATCCCCCCCAGTCTACAATGAGCAGTTCTTC
TRBV10-1,-,-,TRBJ2-6,CASSRKGRSQSRANVLTF,TGCGCCAGCAGTCGGAAGGGAAGATCACAAAGTCGGGCCAACGTCCTGACTTTC
TRBV28,TRBD2,-,TRBJ2-7,CASSETSGYEQYF,TGTGCCAGCAGCGAGACTAGCGGCTACGAGCAGTACTTC
TRBV7-6,-,-,TRBJ2-3,CASSLTLGYSPDTQYF,TGTGCCAGCAGCTTGACCCTAGGGTATTCCCCAGATACGCAGTATTTT
TRBV15,TRBD2,-,TRBJ2-2,CATSRDGTSGNTGELFF,TGTGCCACCAGCAGAGATGGGACTAGCGGAAACACCGGGGAGCTGTTTTTT
TRBV2,-,-,TRBJ2-3,CASSRQVASTDTQYF,TGTGCCAGCAGTCGACAGGTAGCTAGCACAGATACGCAGTATTTT
TRBV19,-,-,TRBJ2-2,CASSTGQNTGELFF,TGTGCCAGTAGTACGGGACAGAACACCGGGGAGCTGTTTTTT
TRBV28,-,few,TRBJ1-2,CASSSSYGYTF,TGTGCCAGCAGCTCCAGCTATGGCTACACCTTC
TRBV6-4,-,-,TRBJ2-7,CASTPYPWEQYF,TGTGCCAGCACCCCTTACCCCTGGGAGCAGTACTTC
TRBV23-1,-,-,TRBJ2-7,CASSQFWPPEGYEQYF,TGCGCCAGCAGTCAATTCTGGCCCCCGGAAGGCTACGAGCAGTACTTC
TRBV4-3,-,-,TRBJ1-2,CASSQVREGLDYGYTF,TGCGCCAGCAGCCAAGTACGGGAGGGCCTCGACTATGGCTACACCTTC
TRBV5-4,TRBD2,-,TRBJ2-7,CASSNGLAATYEQYF,TGTGCCAGCAGCAACGGACTAGCGGCGACCTACGAGCAGTACTTC
TRBV6-5,TRBD1,-,TRBJ2-7,CASSYGTGPYEQYF,TGTGCCAGCAGTTACGGGACAGGGCCATACGAGCAGTACTTC
TRBV5-3,TRBD1,-,TRBJ1-3,CASSPDRDGRNTIYF,TGTGCCAGCAGCCCTGACAGGGACGGGCGAAACACCATATATTTT
TRBV19,-,once,TRBJ2-3,CASSPLGTYTQYF,TGTGCCAGTAGTCCCCTTGGCACATATACGCAGTATTTT
TRBV11-1,-,few,TRBJ2-3,CASSLVPSLTTDTQYF,TGTGCCAGCAGCTTAGTCCCTAGTCTTACCACAGATACGCAGTATTTT
TRBV5-5,TRBD1,-,TRBJ2-7,CASSRRQGTDEQYF,TGTGCCAGCAGCCGTCGACAGGGTACGGACGAGCAGTACTTC
TRBV7-6,TRBD1,-,TRBJ1-2,CASSGQGWNGYTF,TGTGCCAGCAGCGGACAGGGGTGGAATGGCTACACCTTC